The TCR beta chain described here comes from a study of T cells in Graves' hyperthyroidism and ophthalmopathy. After removal of 6 bases from V and 2 bases from J, the junction contained 9 bases not matched to a gene. The V gene's germline CDR1 is MNHNS and CDR2 SASEGT. CDR3 size: 16 residues. This clonotype was recorded at least ten times. Its antigen is undetermined. TCR beta CDR3 regions were amplified from RNA transcripts. HTBI primers were the set used in a first-round RT-PCR of the TCR CDR3. From the multiplex PCR reads, TCRdb called clonotypes with MiXCR, one entry per CDR3 protein. The table includes roughly 560,000 distinct CDR3 sequences, around 15% detected once. Among ophthalmopathy patients, the Clinical Activity Score reached at least 3, the NOSPECS grade reached at least 4, and duration remained under 3 months. Clinicians diagnosed patients from clinical symptoms, serum thyroxine and TRAb, thyroid ultrasound and orbital computed tomography. Source material for PBMCs was about 10 ml fresh peripheral blood.

Findings of the study overall: Among thyroid clonotypes expanded above 0.001, most also appeared in blood.

The rearrangement joins TRBV6-1 to TRBJ2-7, with 11 bases identical to TRBD2. Sequences were obtained from blood. The origin of this receptor is a woman in her thirties or forties with Graves' ophthalmopathy. CDR3: CASSFRASGRTYEQYF. The CDR3 nucleotides are TGTGCCAGCAGCTTCCGCGCTAGCGGGAGGACCTACGAGCAGTACTTC.